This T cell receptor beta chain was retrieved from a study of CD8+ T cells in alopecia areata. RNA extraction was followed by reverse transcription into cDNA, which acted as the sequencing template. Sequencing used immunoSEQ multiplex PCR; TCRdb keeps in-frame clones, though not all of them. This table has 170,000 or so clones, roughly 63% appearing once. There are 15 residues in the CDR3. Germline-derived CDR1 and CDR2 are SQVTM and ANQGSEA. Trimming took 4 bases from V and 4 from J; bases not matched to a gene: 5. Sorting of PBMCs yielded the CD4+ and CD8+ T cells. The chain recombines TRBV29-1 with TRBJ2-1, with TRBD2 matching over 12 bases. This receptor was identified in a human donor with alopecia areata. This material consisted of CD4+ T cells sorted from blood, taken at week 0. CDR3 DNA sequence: TGCAGCGTTGCAGGACTAGCGGGACTATACAATGAGCAGTTCTTC. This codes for CSVAGLAGLYNEQFF.